These 23 T cell receptor beta chains originate from one sample sequenced in a study of beta chain features in type 1 diabetes. The entirety of the isolated RNA underwent reverse transcription, so expressed TCRB transcripts were sequenced. The repertoire was sequenced with immunoSEQ multiplex PCR; TCRdb's copy has only in-frame clones and lacks some. Among 680,000 or so clones listed, roughly a sixth were seen once. The sequenced sample consisted of naive CD4+ T cells from blood. These receptors all stem from a man younger than 35 in good health.

The V call is TRBV28, the J call TRBJ2-7, with D possibly being TRBD1 or TRBD2 (6 bases each). The ends were cut back, 4 bases at V and 4 bases at J, with 26 bases in the middle. The CDR3 runs 18 residues. Looked up from germline, CDR1 is MDHEN and CDR2 is SYDVKM. The CDR3 loop is CASSWFGRGGWASYEQYF. As DNA, the CDR3 is TGTGCCAGCAGTTGGTTCGGCAGGGGAGGTTGGGCGAGTTACGAGCAGTACTTC.

This clone was detected only a few times. The rearrangement links TRBV5-8 to TRBJ2-5; 9 bases align to TRBD1. The CDR3 loop spans 16 amino acids. V lost 5 bases and J lost 1; bases outside the gene matches: 9. Germline CDR1 reads SGHTS; CDR2 reads YDEGEE. The CDR3 loop reads CASSPTGQGSQETQYF. CDR3 in DNA: TGTGCCAGCAGTCCAACCGGACAGGGGTCCCAAGAGACCCAGTACTTC.

This clone came up a few times. This chain joins TRBV6-1 and TRBJ1-1, with D perhaps matching TRBD1 (5 bases). From germline, CDR1 is MNHNS and CDR2 SASEGT. The CDR3 length is 15 residues. V dropped 3 bases and J dropped 0 bases, with 11 bases sitting between them. CDR3 DNA: TGTGCCAGCAGTGATCTTGGGGCCCTGAACACTGAAGCTTTCTTT. Its protein product is CASSDLGALNTEAFF.

The chain couples TRBV21-1 to TRBJ2-3; the DNA was not used to check the table's D call, TRBD2. TRBV21-1 is marked as a pseudogene. This CDR3 spans 19 amino acids. CDR3 sequence reads: CASSIDLAGETWPPDTQYF. For the CDR3, the DNA is TGTGCCAGCAGCATCGACCTAGCGGGAGAAACTTGGCCGCCGGATACGCAGTATTTT.

This clone was detected a few times. This rearrangement joins TRBV5-1 to TRBJ2-6; D possibly matches TRBD1 or TRBD2 (5 bases each). Trimming removed 4 bases at V and 2 bases at J, with 10 bases between. Germline V lookup: CDR1 SGHRS, CDR2 YFSETQ. The CDR3 runs to 15 residues. CDR3 sequence (DNA): TGCGCCAGCAGCCGAGGGGATCCTGGGGCCAACGTCCTGACTTTC. This sequence encodes CASSRGDPGANVLTF.

This clone occurred a few times. The chain carries TRBV5-1 and TRBJ1-2; unclear D gene. Between the trimmed V and J ends, which lost 4 bases and 4 bases, there was a span of 5 bases. Germline CDR1 is SGHRS and CDR2 is YFSETQ. This CDR3 has 11 amino acids. DNA of the CDR3: TGCGCCAGCAGCACCGGCTATGGCTACACCTTC. This gives the protein CASSTGYGYTF.

The V gene is TRBV28, the J gene TRBJ2-1, with D possibly being TRBD2 (5 bases). The V gene's germline CDR1 is MDHEN and CDR2 SYDVKM. The CDR3 runs to 13 residues. V was shortened by 6 bases and J by 5 bases, with 11 bases between the two germline ends. CDR3 in amino acids: CASRNSANNEQFF. CDR3 coding DNA: TGTGCCAGCAGGAATAGCGCGAACAATGAGCAGTTCTTC.

This clone was found a few times. The CDR3 region has the DNA TGTGCCGGATTACCGGGAGGAACTTACTACGAGCAGTACTTC. Protein product: CAGLPGGTYYEQYF. The chain employs TRBV7-3 and TRBJ2-7; 7 positions agree with TRBD2. Per germline, CDR1 SGHTA and CDR2 FQGTGA. The CDR3 extends over 14 amino acids. V lost 11 bases and J lost 3; bases outside the gene matches: 13.

This clone appeared a few times. V is TRBV4-3 and J is TRBJ1-5; D is possibly TRBD1 (5 bases). V was shortened by 0 bases and J by 7 bases, with 16 bases between the two germline ends. CDR3 length: 16 amino acids. The germline V gene encodes CDR1 LGHNA and CDR2 YSLEER. The CDR3: CASSQERTKVGQPQHF. CDR3 in DNA: TGCGCCAGCAGCCAAGAGCGGACAAAGGTAGGCCAGCCCCAGCATTTT.

J is TRBJ2-7 and V is TRBV18; D may correspond to TRBD1 or TRBD2 (5 bases each). Germline CDR1 reads KGHSH; CDR2 reads LQKENI. V lost 3 bases to trimming and J lost 0 bases, with 18 bases between them. The CDR3 extends over 17 amino acids. CDR3 sequence reads: CASSPPGWGFLSYEQYF. The DNA of the CDR3 is TGTGCCAGCTCACCGCCTGGTTGGGGGTTCCTCTCCTACGAGCAGTACTTC. Full variable domain (remainder filled in from reference TRBV18 and TRBJ2-7): NAGVMQNPRHLVRRRGQEARLRCSPMKGHSHVYWYRQLPEEGLKFMVYLQKENIIDESGMPKERFSAEFPKEGPSILRIQQVVRGDSAAYFCASSPPGWGFLSYEQYFGPGTRLTVT.

This clone has just a few counts. CDR3 nucleotide sequence: TGTGCCAGCAGTCTTAAAAGCGGCAGGGAGACCCAGTACTTC. Protein: CASSLKSGRETQYF. The V and J genes are TRBV2 and TRBJ2-5; possibly TRBD2 for D (5 bases). Germline lookup yields CDR1 SNHLY and CDR2 FYNNEI. The CDR3 totals 14 residues. Trimming removed 5 bases from V and 5 bases from J, with 15 bases in between. The full variable domain, with the rest looked up from reference TRBV2 and TRBJ2-5, is EPEVTQTPSHQVTQMGQEVILRCVPISNHLYFYWYRQILGQKVEFLVSFYNNEISEKSEIFDDQFSVERPDGSNFTLKIRSTKLEDSAMYFCASSLKSGRETQYFGPGTRLLVL.

On this clone: Other nucleotide sequences in the sample specify the same CDR3. The chain carries TRBV18 and TRBJ2-5, with D possibly TRBD2 on 5 matching bases. Germline CDR1 reads KGHSH; CDR2 reads LQKENI. CDR3 size: 13 residues. V shed 2 bases and J shed 5 bases, with 9 bases lying between them. Here the CDR3 reads CASSPGSGETQYF. CDR3 in DNA: TGTGCCAGCTCACCAGGTTCGGGGGAGACCCAGTACTTC.

This clone has a handful of counts. The chain is built from TRBV5-1 and TRBJ2-1; perhaps TRBD1 as D (5 bases). Trimming took off 5 bases at V and 9 bases at J, with 15 bases between the two ends. The CDR3 has 13 amino acids. Looked up from germline, CDR1 is SGHRS and CDR2 is YFSETQ. The chain's CDR3 is CASRSTGRFEQFF. The CDR3, as DNA: TGCGCCAGCAGATCAACAGGTAGATTTGAGCAGTTCTTC. Filled out from reference TRBV5-1 and TRBJ2-1, the complete variable domain reads KAGVTQTPRYLIKTRGQQVTLSCSPISGHRSVSWYQQTPGQGLQFLFEYFSETQRNKGNFPGRFSGRQFSNSRSEMNVSTLELGDSALYLCASRSTGRFEQFFGPGTRLTVL.

This clone was observed a handful of times. The V and J genes are TRBV7-9 and TRBJ2-1; D may be TRBD1 or TRBD2 (6 bases each). Trimming stripped 5 bases from V and 0 bases from J, with 14 bases between. The germline CDR1 and CDR2 sequences are SEHNR and FQNEAQ (reference sequence). CDR3 size: 16 residues. CDR3 in DNA: TGTGCCAGCAGCCCGAGGGGGACTCCCTCCTACAATGAGCAGTTCTTC. This codes for CASSPRGTPSYNEQFF.

This chain links TRBV13 with TRBJ2-5, with 10 bases identical to TRBD2. There are 16 residues in the CDR3. The junction had 7 bases not matched to a gene; V was cut back by 5 bases and J by 1 base. Germline CDR1 is PRHDT and CDR2 is FYEKMQ (reference sequence). The CDR3 reads CASSISGGTAQETQYF. The CDR3 nucleotides read TGTGCCAGCAGCATTAGCGGGGGGACGGCCCAAGAGACCCAGTACTTC.

This clone was found a few times. This chain connects TRBV5-8 to TRBJ1-1, with D unresolved. V was pared by 0 bases and J by 1 base, with 4 bases between. The CDR3 length is 13 residues. The germline V gene has CDR1 SGHTS and CDR2 YDEGEE. Written as DNA, the CDR3 is TGTGCCAGCAGCTTGGTACGGAACACTGAAGCTTTCTTT. It yields the protein CASSLVRNTEAFF.

This clone has only a few counts. This sequence joins TRBV18 and TRBJ2-7; 9 nucleotides align to TRBD2. The CDR3 has 15 residues. Germline lookup yields CDR1 KGHSH and CDR2 LQKENI. V was clipped by 3 bases and J by 3 bases; unmatched bases: 6. As DNA, the CDR3 is TGTGCCAGCTCACCGAGCCTAGCGGGACTCTACGAGCAGTACTTC. This translates into CASSPSLAGLYEQYF.

This clone was seen more than once but under ten times. Other DNA sequences in this specimen translate into the identical CDR3. V usage is TRBV7-2 and J usage is TRBJ2-1; 8 positions match TRBD2. Unmatched junction bases numbered 3, after V lost 5 bases and J lost 0 bases. CDR3 length: 15 residues. Looked up from germline, CDR1 is SGHTA and CDR2 is FQGNSA. CDR3 in amino acids: CASSRGGSSYNEQFF. The CDR3 coding sequence is TGTGCCAGCAGCCGCGGGGGGAGCTCCTACAATGAGCAGTTCTTC.

This clone was detected only a few times. CDR3 sequence (DNA): TGCGCCAGCAGCCCGCCGGGCCGGGGCAATGAGCAGTTCTTC. Protein: CASSPPGRGNEQFF. The chain uses TRBV5-1 and TRBJ2-1, with D possibly matching TRBD2 (5 bases). The CDR3 extends over 14 amino acids. Trimming left V 4 bases short and J 6 bases short, with 14 bases between. Germline V CDR1 and CDR2: SGHRS, YFSETQ.

This clone occurred a few times. The chain recombines TRBV4-1 with TRBJ1-3; D unresolved. The CDR3 loop spans 16 amino acids. Germline CDR1 reads MGHRA; CDR2 reads YSYEKL. Trimming removed 0 bases at V and 2 bases at J, with 11 bases between. Here the CDR3 reads CASSQDLRATGNTIYF. The CDR3 DNA follows: TGCGCCAGCAGCCAAGATCTTCGGGCTACTGGAAACACCATATATTTT.

The genes are TRBV11-2 and TRBJ2-7; TRBD1 matches at 8 bases. Germline CDR1 is SGHAT and CDR2 is FQNNGV. CDR3 size: 14 residues. Losses at the gene ends were 5 bases for V and 4 bases for J; bases not matched to a gene: 7. The chain's CDR3 is CASSLGQGWYEQYF. CDR3 in DNA: TGTGCCAGCAGCCTAGGACAGGGTTGGTACGAGCAGTACTTC.

This clone has more than one count but fewer than ten. V gene TRBV25-1 combines with J gene TRBJ2-7, with unresolved D. Per the germline V gene, CDR1 is MGHDK and CDR2 is SYGVNS. Trimming removed 4 bases at V and 1 base at J, with 11 bases between. This CDR3 contains 14 residues. CDR3 coding DNA: TGTGCCAGCAGTGTCCGGGCTAGATCCTACGAGCAGTACTTC. It specifies CASSVRARSYEQYF.

This clone was counted only a few times. CDR3 protein: CASSLGFFTDTQYF. For the CDR3, the DNA is TGTGCCAGCAGCTTAGGGTTCTTCACAGATACGCAGTATTTT. V usage is TRBV7-2 and J usage is TRBJ2-3, with D uncertain. From germline, CDR1 is SGHTA and CDR2 FQGNSA. This CDR3 contains 14 residues. The V gene lost 1 base and the J gene lost 2 bases, with 7 bases spanning the gap.